This is a list of T cell receptor beta chains from one sample in a study of blood T cell repertoires in COVID-19. Repertoires were generated with immunoSEQ multiplex PCR, while TCRdb's copy carries only in-frame clones and drops some. This sample carries 100,000 or so clones, about 86% of them seen once, and the ten largest clones take roughly 2.7%. Sequencing was performed on PBMCs or T cells enriched from blood (not recorded which). The receptors were sampled from a woman aged 45-60 years who had recovered from COVID-19. The CDR3 runs from the conserved cysteine through the conserved F or W. A D gene is named only where the DNA matches it firmly. Only part of the rows carry a size: once, few, many, or a class if the clone is expanded.

V	J	D	size	DNA	CDR3
TRBV16	TRBJ1-1	.	.	TGTGCCAGCAGCCACCTAGGCATGAGTGTCACTGAAGCTTTCTTT	CASSHLGMSVTEAFF
TRBV5-1	TRBJ1-5	.	.	TGCGCCAGCAGCCCGCGACCGGGGGGTAGCAATCAGCCCCAGCATTTT	CASSPRPGGSNQPQHF
TRBV27	TRBJ2-7	.	.	TGTGCCAGCAGTTCTAGAGGAGGGACCCTCTACGAGCAGTACTTC	CASSSRGGTLYEQYF
TRBV28	TRBJ2-2	TRBD2	once	TGTGCCAGTCTAGCTCAACTAGCGGGGTTCGGCGAGCTGTTTTTT	CASLAQLAGFGELFF
TRBV18	TRBJ1-3	TRBD1	.	TGTGCCAGCTCACCACCCGGGACAGGACGCTCTGGAAACACCATATATTTT	CASSPPGTGRSGNTIYF
TRBV6-5	TRBJ1-6	.	.	TGTGCCACCGGTACTATATTATCACCCCTCCACTTT	CATGTILSPLHF
TRBV11-3	TRBJ2-3	TRBD1	many	TGTGCCAGCAGCTTAGGACAGGGACACACAGATACGCAGTATTTT	CASSLGQGHTDTQYF
TRBV30	TRBJ2-7	.	.	TGTGCCTGGAGTGACAGTGGCTACGAGCAGTACTTC	CAWSDSGYEQYF
TRBV20-1	TRBJ1-1	TRBD1	few	TGCAGTGCTCGTGGTCCGATGAGGACAGGGAACACTGAAGCTTTCTTT	CSARGPMRTGNTEAFF
TRBV5-1	TRBJ1-1	TRBD1	.	TGCGCCAGCAGCGGGGACAGGGGCAACACTGAAGCTTTCTTT	CASSGDRGNTEAFF
TRBV5-1	TRBJ2-7	.	.	TGCGCCAGCAGCCCTCCGGGACTCTCCAGGGAGCAGTACTTC	CASSPPGLSREQYF
TRBV25-1	TRBJ1-4	.	.	TGTGCCAGCAGTGAATTCATCAGAGGGGGTTACGATGAAAAACTGTTTTTT	CASSEFIRGGYDEKLFF
TRBV28	TRBJ1-3	TRBD1	.	TGTGCCAGCACCCCAGGGGGCGAGGTAAAGGGCGGAAACACCATATATTTT	CASTPGGEVKGGNTIYF
TRBV29-1	TRBJ2-3	.	few	TGCAGCGTTGATCGGGATCAGGGGGGAGGCACAGATACGCAGTATTTT	CSVDRDQGGGTDTQYF
TRBV5-4	TRBJ2-3	.	many	TGTGCCAGCAGCCGTGGAGAGATTAGCACAGATACGCAGTATTTT	CASSRGEISTDTQYF
TRBV12-3/TRBV12-4	TRBJ1-1	.	few	TGTGCCAGCAAAAGGACAGAAGCTTTCTTT	CASKRTEAFF
TRBV3-1/TRBV3-2	TRBJ2-7	.	.	TGTGCCAGCAGCCTAACCTACGAGCAGTACTTC	CASSLTYEQYF
TRBV11-2	TRBJ2-7	.	.	TGTGCCAGCAGCTTAGGCCTACGGACAGGGAGGGACGAGCAGTACTTC	CASSLGLRTGRDEQYF
TRBV9	TRBJ1-2	.	.	TGTGCCAGCAGCATAAAAGGGCAGGGCTATGGCTACACCTTC	CASSIKGQGYGYTF
TRBV4-2	TRBJ2-7	TRBD1	.	TGTGCCAGCAGCCAAGGGGCGCGGGGACAGGGAACCTACGAGCAGTACTTC	CASSQGARGQGTYEQYF
TRBV28	TRBJ1-2	TRBD1	.	TGTGCCAGCAGTATACCCTCTTTACAGGGGGCGGACTATGGCTACACCTTC	CASSIPSLQGADYGYTF
TRBV28	TRBJ1-5	.	.	TGTGCCAGCAGTTGGCGGGGGGTAGGAGGACAGCCCCAGCATTTT	CASSWRGVGGQPQHF
TRBV24-1	TRBJ2-3	TRBD2	.	TGTGCCACCAGTGATGCCGGGACTAGCGGGACCCAGACTCCATCGTCTAGCACAGATACGCAGTATTTT	CATSDAGTSGTQTPSSSTDTQYF
TRBV5-6	TRBJ2-7	.	.	TGTGCCAGCAGCTCCCGGGACATAGACTACGAGCAGTACTTC	CASSSRDIDYEQYF
TRBV7-2	TRBJ2-7	TRBD2	.	TGTGCCAGCAGCCAACTAGCGGGAGGAATCTACGAGCAGTACTTC	CASSQLAGGIYEQYF
TRBV7-9	TRBJ1-1	.	.	TGTGCCAGCAACTCAATAGACAGCATGAACACTGAAGCTTTCTTT	CASNSIDSMNTEAFF
TRBV6-6	TRBJ2-2	.	few	TGTGCCAGCAGTTATATTGGCGGGCCGAACACCGGGGAGCTGTTTTTT	CASSYIGGPNTGELFF
TRBV3-1/TRBV3-2	TRBJ1-1	TRBD1	.	TGTGCCAGCAGCCAGCGGGACAGCAACACTGAAGCTTTCTTT	CASSQRDSNTEAFF
TRBV19	TRBJ1-5	.	.	TGTGCCAGTAGTATAGATCTCGTGGGGGGGGATAGCAATCAGCCCCAGCATTTT	CASSIDLVGGDSNQPQHF
TRBV28	TRBJ2-1	TRBD2	.	TGTGCCAGCAGCCCTCGGCGGGAGGGCCCCTACAATGAGCAGTTCTTC	CASSPRREGPYNEQFF
TRBV27	TRBJ1-1	TRBD1	.	TGTGCCAGCAGCGCCGGGACAGGGAACACTGAAGCTTTCTTT	CASSAGTGNTEAFF
TRBV28	TRBJ1-1	TRBD1	.	TGTGCCAGCAGTTCGGGGACAGGATTGAACACTGAAGCTTTCTTT	CASSSGTGLNTEAFF
TRBV18	TRBJ1-1	.	.	TGTGCCAGCTCACCAAATTCCGACAGCTCGACTGAAGCTTTCTTT	CASSPNSDSSTEAFF
TRBV3-1/TRBV3-2	TRBJ2-7	.	.	TGTGCCAGCAGCCCAGAGGCGGCGGGTAGCGAGCAGTACTTC	CASSPEAAGSEQYF
TRBV6-5	TRBJ2-3	TRBD1	.	TGTGCCAGCCGGGCGTGGACAGGTACGCAGTATTTT	CASRAWTGTQYF
TRBV28	TRBJ1-5	TRBD1	.	TGTGCCAGCAGTTTCGGGACAGGGGATCAGCCCCAGCATTTT	CASSFGTGDQPQHF
TRBV28	TRBJ1-6	.	.	TGTGCCAGCAGTCCCCCGAGGAATTCACCCCTCCACTTT	CASSPPRNSPLHF
TRBV7-9	TRBJ1-5	.	.	TGTGCCAGCAGCCGAGGGGCGGGGGACGTATTCGGGAGTCAGCCCCAGCATTTT	CASSRGAGDVFGSQPQHF
TRBV12-5	TRBJ2-6	.	once	TGTGCTAGTGGTTTGGTACTGTCCCCAGGGGTTTCTTCTGGGGCCAACGTCCTGACTTTC	CASGLVLSPGVSSGANVLTF
TRBV12-3/TRBV12-4	TRBJ1-1	.	.	TGTGCCAGCAGTTTAAATGGACAAACTGAAGCTTTCTTT	CASSLNGQTEAFF
TRBV3-1/TRBV3-2	TRBJ2-5	.	.	TGTGCCAGCAGCCAAGCGGGGTGGGAGACCCAGTACTTC	CASSQAGWETQYF
TRBV6-1	TRBJ1-5	.	.	TGTGCCAGCAGTGAATCCCGTCTACGGCCCCAGCATTTT	CASSESRLRPQHF
TRBV10-1	TRBJ1-1	.	.	TGCGCCAGCAGTGAGTTCGAGGAGGACACTGAAGCTTTCTTT	CASSEFEEDTEAFF
TRBV6-5	TRBJ2-1	TRBD2	.	TGTGCCAGCAGTCGCGGGACTAGCGGGACGAATGAGCAGTTCTTC	CASSRGTSGTNEQFF